This TCR beta chain was obtained from a study of early T cells in non-severe SARS-CoV-2 infection. A few counts support this clonotype. Germline CDR1 is KGHSH and CDR2 is LQKENI. The CDR3 length is 15 residues. V lost 1 base and J 3 bases, leaving 9 bases between the germline ends. From the 5' RACE reads, TCRdb called clonotypes with MiXCR, one entry per CDR3 protein. The sample has tens of thousands of distinct CDR3 sequences, roughly 10% seen once; the top ten hold roughly 6.8%. The V gene is TRBV18, the J gene TRBJ1-4; D gene ambiguous. The sample taken for sequencing was whole blood. This receptor was obtained from an adult who was a healthcare worker with PCR-confirmed SARS-CoV-2 infection or an uninfected control (not recorded which). This CDR3 is CASSPQGAANEKLFF. The CDR3 DNA reads as TGTGCCAGCTCACCACAGGGAGCGGCTAATGAAAAACTGTTTTTT.